What follows are 12 T cell receptor beta chains derived from one specimen sequenced in a study of blood T cell repertoires in COVID-19. Sequencing was performed with immunoSEQ multiplex PCR; in TCRdb, only in-frame clones are kept and a portion is missing. The profile shows some 220,000 clones, 84% of them singletons. Sequences were obtained from peripheral blood. The receptors here all came from a woman at least 80 years old with active or convalescent COVID-19.

This clone is a singleton in its sample. The rearrangement joins TRBV6-5 to TRBJ1-1; 7 positions match TRBD1. The CDR3 is made up of 13 amino acids. Germline assignment: CDR1 MNHEY and CDR2 SVGAGI. Trimming at V came to 2 bases and at J to 4 bases, leaving 1 base not matched to a gene. The CDR3 sequence is CASSYGDSTEAFF. DNA for the CDR3: TGTGCCAGCAGTTACGGGGACAGCACTGAAGCTTTCTTT.

The rearrangement links TRBV18 to TRBJ2-7; maybe TRBD1 (5 bases). Germline V gene sequence: CDR1 KGHSH, CDR2 LQKENI. Trimming pared 1 base from V and 4 bases from J, leaving 8 bases between. This CDR3 has 13 amino acids. The CDR3 sequence is CASSPQGWYEQYF. In DNA, the CDR3 is TGTGCCAGCTCACCACAGGGGTGGTACGAGCAGTACTTC.

The chain links TRBV5-1 to TRBJ1-2, with a weak D call TRBD1 (6 bases). CDR1 SGHRS and CDR2 YFSETQ come from the germline V gene. The V end was cut by 4 bases, the J end by 4 bases, with 17 bases between. The CDR3 extends over 15 amino acids. CDR3 protein: CASSARGGPGYGYTF. DNA of the CDR3: TGCGCCAGCAGCGCCCGGGGGGGGCCTGGCTATGGCTACACCTTC.

The V call is TRBV7-3, the J call TRBJ2-1, with 16 nucleotides matching TRBD2. This CDR3 contains 22 residues. The V gene end was trimmed by 5 bases and the J gene end by 4 bases; junction bases not matched to a gene: 20. The germline V gene has CDR1 SGHTA and CDR2 FQGTGA. The CDR3 DNA sequence: TGTGCCAGCAGCCCCGCCTTTACGGTCCCGGGACTAGCGGGAGGGAATTACAATGAGCAGTTCTTC. Protein product: CASSPAFTVPGLAGGNYNEQFF.

The gene calls are TRBV11-3 and TRBJ2-5; TRBD2 matches 8 bases. The germline V gene encodes CDR1 SGHNT and CDR2 YENEEA. The J segment lost 7 bases and the V segment lost 5 bases, leaving 9 bases of the junction unmatched. The CDR3 contains 14 residues. The CDR3 DNA reads TGTGCCAGCAGCGGAACCCGGGGGGGCGGGACCCAGTACTTC. Amino acids: CASSGTRGGGTQYF.

The V and J genes are TRBV20-1 and TRBJ2-5; a weak D match, TRBD2 (5 bases). V lost 7 bases and J 5 bases, leaving 11 bases between the germline ends. The CDR3 is 11 amino acids. The V gene's germline CDR1 is DFQATT and CDR2 SNEGSKA (reference sequence). CDR3 region: CSVRGRETQYF. The CDR3 DNA reads TGCAGTGTGCGCGGGCGGGAGACCCAGTACTTC.

V gene TRBV5-8 combines with J gene TRBJ1-5; 7 bases map to TRBD1. V lost 4 bases to trimming and J lost 4 bases; unmatched junction nucleotides: 8. CDR1 is SGHTS, CDR2 YDEGEE, per germline. This CDR3 comprises 15 residues. This chain's CDR3 is CASSLTGTVNQPQHF. The CDR3 DNA reads as TGTGCCAGCAGCCTCACCGGGACAGTAAATCAGCCCCAGCATTTT.

The chain uses TRBV5-1 and TRBJ2-2; perhaps TRBD1 as D (6 bases). The germline V gene encodes CDR1 SGHRS and CDR2 YFSETQ. CDR3 length equals 14 residues. The germline V and J ends were trimmed by 4 bases and 4 bases, with 11 bases remaining between them. The chain's CDR3 is CASSARTVTGELFF. CDR3 in DNA: TGCGCCAGCAGCGCACGGACAGTCACCGGGGAGCTGTTTTTT.

The chain links TRBV18 to TRBJ1-2, with D perhaps matching TRBD1 (6 bases). Per the germline V gene, CDR1 is KGHSH and CDR2 is LQKENI. V was trimmed by 2 bases and J by 8 bases, leaving 12 bases between them. The CDR3 sequence is 13 residues long. The CDR3 DNA is TGTGCCAGCTCACCAACCAGGGGAGAAGGCTACACCTTC. Encoded protein: CASSPTRGEGYTF. The variable domain in full, completed from reference TRBV18 and TRBJ1-2, reads NAGVMQNPRHLVRRRGQEARLRCSPMKGHSHVYWYRQLPEEGLKFMVYLQKENIIDESGMPKERFSAEFPKEGPSILRIQQVVRGDSAAYFCASSPTRGEGYTFGSGTRLTVV.

The rearrangement uses TRBV18 and TRBJ2-3; 10 nucleotides match TRBD2. J was trimmed by 5 bases and V by 2 bases; bases with no gene match: 4. In germline, CDR1 is KGHSH, CDR2 LQKENI. The CDR3 loop spans 15 amino acids. The CDR3 spells CASSPTSGIIDTQYF. The CDR3 region has the DNA TGTGCCAGCTCACCAACTAGCGGGATAATAGATACGCAGTATTTT.

The chain combines TRBV2 with TRBJ2-5; maybe TRBD2 (5 bases). The V gene lost 4 bases and the J gene lost 4 bases, with 7 bases spanning the gap. The germline gives CDR1 SNHLY, CDR2 FYNNEI. This CDR3 has 12 residues. CDR3 loop: CASSGGLETQYF. In DNA, the CDR3 is TGTGCCAGCAGTGGAGGGTTAGAGACCCAGTACTTC.

This chain connects TRBV6-4 to TRBJ2-2; TRBD2 matches 14 bases. CDR3 length: 17 residues. The J segment lost 1 base and the V segment lost 6 bases, leaving 4 bases of the junction unmatched. The germline V gene encodes CDR1 MRHNA and CDR2 SNTAGT. Written as DNA, the CDR3 is TGTGCCAGCAGAGGGACTAGCGGGAGTAGGAACACCGGGGAGCTGTTTTTT. Amino acids: CASRGTSGSRNTGELFF.